A single sample gave rise to the 27 T cell receptor beta chains below, sequenced in a study of blood T cell repertoires in COVID-19. This table comes from immunoSEQ multiplex PCR, and its TCRdb copy is limited to in-frame clones, with some not included. The top ten hold approximately 5.9% of the sample, which has 90,000 to 120,000 clones, approximately 62% seen once. Material: peripheral blood. The receptors shown here come from a man aged 80 or over with acute or convalescent COVID-19.

V usage is TRBV7-9 and J usage is TRBJ1-6; no clear D. Trimming left V 2 bases short and J 4 bases short, with 6 bases between. The germline CDR1 and CDR2 sequences are SEHNR and FQNEAQ (reference sequence). The CDR3 extends over 14 amino acids. CDR3 amino acids: CASSLSPYNSPLHF. CDR3 nucleotide sequence: TGTGCCAGCAGCTTATCCCCGTATAATTCACCCCTCCACTTT. The variable domain in full, completed from reference TRBV7-9 and TRBJ1-6, reads DTGVSQNPRHKITKRGQNVTFRCDPISEHNRLYWYRQTLGQGPEFLTYFQNEAQLEKSRLLSDRFSAERPKGSFSTLEIQRTEQGDSAMYLCASSLSPYNSPLHFGNGTRLTVT.

V is TRBV7-8 and J is TRBJ1-1, with 10 bases matching TRBD1. In germline, CDR1 is SGHVS, CDR2 FQNEAQ. With V trimmed by 6 bases and J by 4 bases, 8 bases remained unmatched. This CDR3 spans 15 amino acids. Written as DNA, the CDR3 is TGTGCCAGCAGTACGACAGGGGGCGCGGTCACTGAAGCTTTCTTT. It translates to CASSTTGGAVTEAFF.

The CDR3 loop reads CASSPSRLGLSEQYF. CDR3 in DNA: TGTGCCAGCTCACCTTCCCGACTAGGGCTTAGCGAGCAGTACTTC. The rearrangement joins TRBV18 to TRBJ2-7; D might be TRBD2 (6 bases). Germline V gene data show CDR1 as KGHSH and CDR2 as LQKENI. The ends were cut back, 3 bases at V and 6 bases at J, with 18 bases in the middle. The CDR3 spans 15 residues.

The chain is built from TRBV7-2 and TRBJ1-6; 7 bases map to TRBD1. After removal of 5 bases from V and 6 bases from J, the junction contained 4 bases not matched to a gene. In germline, CDR1 is SGHTA, CDR2 FQGNSA. The CDR3 has 14 amino acids. Written as DNA, the CDR3 is TGTGCCAGCAGCCTAGGGACAGCTAATTCACCCCTCCACTTT. It is translated as CASSLGTANSPLHF.

The chain uses TRBV3-1 (or the pseudogene TRBV3-2) and TRBJ1-4, with TRBD1 matching over 12 bases. Germline values: CDR1 LGHDT, CDR2 YNNKEL (reference sequence). With 4 bases clipped from V and 7 bases from J, the junction kept 19 bases outside the gene matches. The CDR3 runs 20 residues. CDR3 loop: CASSRPPTGTGGSVPEKLFF. In DNA, the CDR3 is TGTGCCAGCAGCCGCCCGCCGACCGGGACAGGGGGCTCCGTACCTGAAAAACTGTTTTTT.

The gene calls are TRBV11-2 and TRBJ2-7, with TRBD2 identical over 9 bases. This CDR3 has 15 residues. V dropped 2 bases and J dropped 2; count of bases not matched to a gene: 4. The germline V gene encodes CDR1 SGHAT and CDR2 FQNNGV. CDR3 sequence (DNA): TGTGCCAGCAGCTTACAGGGGACTAGCCCCTACGAGCAGTACTTC. Amino acid sequence: CASSLQGTSPYEQYF.

Here the CDR3 reads CSASPSGRALNEQFF. The CDR3 DNA reads TGCAGTGCTAGTCCGAGCGGGAGGGCCTTGAATGAGCAGTTCTTC. The chain joins TRBV20-1 to TRBJ2-1; 10 bases line up with TRBD2. Per the germline V gene, CDR1 is DFQATT and CDR2 is SNEGSKA (reference sequence). V gave up 3 bases and J gave up 7 bases; unmatched junction bases: 9. The CDR3 runs 15 residues.

The chain recombines TRBV2 with TRBJ2-3; D is perhaps TRBD1 (5 bases). V lost 4 bases to trimming and J lost 3 bases, with 8 bases between them. Germline lookup yields CDR1 SNHLY and CDR2 FYNNEI. The CDR3 consists of 13 residues. The CDR3 sequence is CASSGQGTDTQYF. For the CDR3, the DNA is TGTGCCAGCAGTGGCCAGGGTACAGATACGCAGTATTTT.

The rearrangement links TRBV28 to TRBJ1-2; tentative D call: TRBD1 (6 bases). The germline V gene encodes CDR1 MDHEN and CDR2 SYDVKM. Trimming took off 6 bases at V and 2 bases at J, with 13 bases between the two ends. The length of the CDR3 is 14 residues. CDR3 bases: TGTGCCAGCAGGCCGGGACACCGAAACTATGGCTACACCTTC. Its translation is CASRPGHRNYGYTF.

This clone was seen a handful of times. Here the CDR3 reads CSVGGTSGDTDTQYF. The DNA of the CDR3 is TGCAGCGTTGGGGGGACTAGCGGCGACACAGATACGCAGTATTTT. The genes are TRBV29-1 and TRBJ2-3; 11 bases map to TRBD2. After removal of 4 bases from V and 2 bases from J, the junction contained 5 bases not matched to a gene. Germline CDR1 reads SQVTM; CDR2 reads ANQGSEA. CDR3 size: 15 residues.

The chain has TRBV28 and TRBJ1-2, with 7 bases lining up with TRBD1. Trimming removed 2 bases from V and 5 bases from J; junction bases left unmatched: 5. CDR3 length: 14 amino acids. CDR1 and CDR2 from the germline V gene are MDHEN and SYDVKM. This chain's CDR3 is CASSLRDRAYGYTF. The DNA for the CDR3 is TGTGCCAGCAGTTTAAGAGACAGGGCTTATGGCTACACCTTC.

The chain couples TRBV5-1 to TRBJ1-5; TRBD1 agrees at 7 bases. The CDR3 extends over 13 amino acids. V lost 4 bases to trimming and J lost 9 bases; unmatched junction nucleotides: 7. Germline V CDR1 and CDR2: SGHRS, YFSETQ. The CDR3 loop is CASSIDRDGPQHF. CDR3 nucleotide sequence: TGCGCCAGCAGCATTGACAGGGATGGGCCCCAGCATTTT.

CDR3 DNA: TGTGCCAGTAGTAGAGCGTTTAGGCAGCCCCAGCATTTT. This sequence encodes CASSRAFRQPQHF. The V call is TRBV19, the J call TRBJ1-5; D not resolved. Germline V CDR1 and CDR2: LNHDA, SQIVND (reference sequence). The CDR3 loop spans 13 amino acids. Trimming pared 4 bases from V and 7 bases from J, leaving 11 bases between.

The chain has TRBV29-1 and TRBJ2-3, with 9 positions matching TRBD2. The CDR3 extends over 14 amino acids. Trimming removed 3 bases from V and 4 bases from J; junction bases left unmatched: 5. Germline V gives CDR1 SQVTM, CDR2 ANQGSEA. CDR3 sequence: CSVDAGGWADTQYF. The DNA of the CDR3 is TGCAGCGTTGACGCGGGAGGGTGGGCAGATACGCAGTATTTT.

V gene TRBV30 combines with J gene TRBJ2-2; 7 nucleotides agree with TRBD2. Germline loops: CDR1 GTSNPN, CDR2 SVGIG (reference sequence). The CDR3 is made up of 15 amino acids. The V gene end was trimmed by 6 bases and the J gene end by 4 bases; junction bases not matched to a gene: 11. The CDR3, as DNA: TGTGCCTGTAATCTGGCGGGAGTAGTCACCGGGGAGCTGTTTTTT. It codes for CACNLAGVVTGELFF.

This clone was counted only a few times. V is TRBV6-2 or TRBV6-3 and J is TRBJ2-2, with 9 nucleotides matching TRBD2. Looked up from germline, CDR1 is MNHEY and CDR2 is SVGEGT. V lost 4 bases, J lost 4 bases, and 13 bases stayed unmatched. The CDR3 is made up of 18 amino acids. DNA of the CDR3: TGTGCCAGCAGTTTTAATTGGAAGGCGGGAGGGATCACCGGGGAGCTGTTTTTT. Translation gives CASSFNWKAGGITGELFF.

The chain employs TRBV19 and TRBJ1-5, with 8 bases fitting TRBD1. With V trimmed by 6 bases and J by 6 bases, 4 bases remained unmatched. The length of the CDR3 is 13 residues. Looked up from germline, CDR1 is LNHDA and CDR2 is SQIVND (reference sequence). The CDR3 protein is CASSKDRAQPQHF. The CDR3 DNA reads TGTGCCAGTAGCAAGGACAGGGCTCAGCCCCAGCATTTT.

The J gene is TRBJ2-5, the V gene TRBV5-1; 10 bases agree with TRBD1. This CDR3 has 14 amino acids. CDR1 is SGHRS, CDR2 YFSETQ, per germline. The trim removed 4 bases at V and 5 bases at J, leaving 5 bases unmatched. The CDR3 DNA reads TGCGCCAGCAGCCGGACAGGGGGAGGGGAGACCCAGTACTTC. As protein: CASSRTGGGETQYF.

This sequence joins TRBV5-1 and TRBJ2-3; possible D gene TRBD2, 5 bases. Trimming pared 4 bases from V and 0 bases from J, leaving 9 bases between. The germline gives CDR1 SGHRS, CDR2 YFSETQ. This CDR3 comprises 14 residues. CDR3 residues: CASSTAVSTDTQYF. Here the CDR3 DNA reads TGCGCCAGCAGCACAGCGGTAAGCACAGATACGCAGTATTTT.

This chain links TRBV9 with TRBJ2-2; D is perhaps TRBD2 (5 bases). CDR1 and CDR2 from the germline V gene are SGDLS and YYNGEE. CDR3 length: 16 amino acids. Between the trimmed V and J ends, which lost 0 bases and 4 bases, there was a span of 13 bases. CDR3 nucleotides: TGTGCCAGCAGCGTAGTCGCCAGCGGTAGCACCGGGGAGCTGTTTTTT. Its protein product is CASSVVASGSTGELFF.

This rearrangement joins TRBV2 to TRBJ2-2; 9 nucleotides match TRBD1. J lost 6 bases, V lost 8 bases, and 7 bases had no gene match. Germline CDR1 reads SNHLY; CDR2 reads FYNNEI. The CDR3 has 14 amino acids. The CDR3 nucleotides read TGTGCCAGCCGGGACAGGGTGTCTGCCGGGGAGCTGTTTTTT. Translated, it gives CASRDRVSAGELFF.

This clone came up many times. The gene calls are TRBV7-3 and TRBJ1-6, with D perhaps TRBD1 (5 bases). The V and J ends lost 4 bases and 9 bases respectively, with 16 bases between them. CDR1 is SGHTA, CDR2 FQGTGA, per germline. This CDR3 is 15 amino acids long. CDR3 coding DNA: TGTGCCAGCAGCTCCGGGACTTACACCGGTTCACCCCTCCACTTT. It yields the protein CASSSGTYTGSPLHF.

The chain links TRBV28 to TRBJ1-1; D is uncertain. The V end was cut by 0 bases, the J end by 1 base, with 6 bases between. This CDR3 spans 14 amino acids. The germline V gene has CDR1 MDHEN and CDR2 SYDVKM. CDR3 sequence (DNA): TGTGCCAGCAGTTTATGGGGCCAGAACACTGAAGCTTTCTTT. It yields the protein CASSLWGQNTEAFF.

This clone was recorded only once. The chain combines TRBV6-5 with TRBJ2-2; possible D gene TRBD1, 5 bases. Trimming cost V 8 bases and J 6 bases, with 16 bases left between them. This CDR3 has 14 amino acids. Per germline, CDR1 MNHEY and CDR2 SVGAGI. CDR3 bases: TGTGCCAGCGTAGGGGCTTCACGGGCCGGGGAGCTGTTTTTT. It translates to CASVGASRAGELFF.

The chain is built from TRBV11-2 and TRBJ2-3, with TRBD2 matching 12 bases. V shed 3 bases, J shed 6 bases, and the junction held 4 bases outside the gene matches. Germline V gives CDR1 SGHAT, CDR2 FQNNGV. CDR3 size: 15 residues. The CDR3 region is CASSLQTSGSDTQYF. CDR3 bases: TGTGCCAGCAGCTTGCAGACTAGCGGGAGTGATACGCAGTATTTT.

The genes are TRBV28 and TRBJ1-5, with D tentatively TRBD1 (6 bases). V dropped 6 bases and J dropped 7 bases, with 13 bases sitting between them. The CDR3 has 13 residues. Per the germline V gene, CDR1 is MDHEN and CDR2 is SYDVKM. CDR3 bases: TGTGCCAGCAGCGAGGGGGATCGGCAGCCCCAGCATTTT. Its protein product is CASSEGDRQPQHF.

This clone was observed many times. This chain connects TRBV12-2 to TRBJ2-5; TRBD1 is the table's D call and was not checked against the DNA. TRBV12-2 is shown as a pseudogene. CDR3 size: 14 residues. CDR3 loop: CASRDCPQDRTQYF. The CDR3 DNA reads TGTGCAAGTCGCGACTGTCCACAGGATAGGACCCAGTACTTC.